This entry features one TCR beta chain sequence. Its antigen is currently not known. V sheds 1 base and J sheds 0 bases, leaving 9 bases between their ends. The germline V gene supplies CDR1 SGHRS and CDR2 YFSETQ. Including cysteine and phenylalanine, the CDR3 has 15 amino acids. Just the 45-base CDR3 DNA is kept, in frame starting at base 1. The cohort consisted of 650 to 700 healthy bone marrow donors. At the time of sampling, all cohort members were nominally healthy, though unrecorded immune exposures were likely present. The donor was CMV seropositive and belonged to the group of 270 or so seropositive cohort members. A peripheral blood sample was provided by each donor, and peripheral blood mononuclear cells were used for TCR beta sequencing. The Qiagen DNeasy Blood Extraction Kit was used to extract genomic DNA from the blood cell samples. This sample is part of a study of cytomegalovirus exposure and HLA in healthy donors (TCRdb year 2017). Broadly, across the study: In an earlier analysis of roughly 500 of the donors, roughly 300 Gb of sequence data and 95 million to 130 million unique TCR beta sequences from 150 million to 200 million T cells were reported. Typing coverage varied by locus: roughly 629-640 donors for A, B, C, DRB1 and DQB1; some 520 for DQA1; more than 600 for DPA1; more than 450 for DPB1. A separate validation cohort of 100 to 150 different subjects was used in addition to the roughly 620-subject first cohort. To study patterns of TCR occurrence, a later analysis re-analyzed previously published TCR beta repertoires from around 670 donors and added high-resolution HLA genotyping. Of the 398 genotyped donors, more than 75% were placed in the genetic ancestry cluster associated with self-reported Caucasian donors. The aim of the study was to test whether cataloging public T cell receptors could identify signatures of past pathogen exposure. Rather than using new phenotypic data, the later analysis identified candidate immune exposures from TCR beta sequences and from how often those sequences occurred across donors. Roughly five DR-DQ haplotypes were handled as single units for association and clustering, since linkage in the cohort was strong. HLA typing covered class I and class II loci at four-digit resolution. An earlier analysis of about 620 of the donors applied high-throughput TCR beta sequencing to assess whether each TCR beta V gene segment acted as functional or pseudogenic. Donor age, sex, ethnicity and CMV serostatus were collected together with the repertoire data. To predict cytomegalovirus infection status, the study brought together high-throughput TCR immunosequencing, statistical association of individual TCRs with disease status, and machine learning. Roughly 300 gigabases of sequencing data and 70 million to 85 million unique TCR sequences were included in an early release covering roughly 700 HLA-typed donors. All discovery cohort repertoires had been generated using a single sequencing platform. In a later genetic analysis, genome-wide SNP genotypes for about three fifths of the 666 donors were used, and that subset was treated as a discovery cohort. The study used immunosequencing to profile the T cell repertoires of hundreds of subjects and linked those repertoires to cytomegalovirus serostatus. Among several hundred genotyped donors of the cohort, an average of around 250,000 unique TCR beta nucleotide sequences was sequenced per donor, of which about 20% were non-productive.

Library generation was performed with the immunoSEQ multiplex PCR assay. For the multiplex PCR, a mixture combining 60 forward primers for TCR Vbeta segments and 13 reverse primers for TCR Jbeta segments was used. The CDR3 region of rearranged TCR beta genes was amplified from genomic DNA with a multiplex PCR assay. The amplified TCR beta libraries were sequenced on the Illumina HiSeq System as 87-base-pair reads. In the original analysis: Across the 700 or so repertoires, a later analysis counted 78 million or so unique TCR beta chains, approximately 10 million of which were shared by at least two donors. Raw reads were error-corrected and collapsed into unique sequences with a nearest-neighbor algorithm that merged closely related sequences to remove PCR and sequencing errors. CDR3 sequences were aligned to IMGT reference sequences to assign V, D and J gene segments. For a sequence to be retained, a match of at least six nucleotides to both a V gene segment and a J gene segment was required. Rearrangements were called productive when the CDR3 lacked stop codons and stayed in frame with V and J; all others were non-productive. Following IMGT convention, CDR3 was defined as the stretch from the second conserved V-encoded cysteine to the conserved J-encoded phenylalanine. The earlier analysis of about 640 of the donors excluded any sequence lacking an unambiguous match to a single V gene segment. An earlier analysis of under 750 of the donors called V segments functional above 56.7% productive rearrangements and segregating when the between-donor standard deviation exceeded 5%. A statistical classification framework was developed to diagnose cytomegalovirus status using the catalog of TCR beta chain sequences. A later analysis assigned V and J genes by comparing TCR nucleotide sequences with IMGT/GENE-DB human TR gene sequences. The TCRdist pipeline was used in a later analysis to assign CDR3 sequences and most-parsimonious VDJ recombination scenarios. In a later analysis, each TCR beta chain was defined by its CDR3 amino acid sequence together with its V-gene family, and reads without a unique V-gene family were excluded. To address suspected cross-contamination and a sequencing artifact, a later analysis removed under 600 highly shared, low-generation-probability nucleotide sequences. In a later analysis, a clonal expansion index for each public chain was calculated from normalized within-repertoire ranks of inferred template counts. In a later analysis, generation probabilities were computed with a VDJ recombination model fitted to out-of-frame rearrangements, and the resulting probabilities were checked against IGoR. In a later analysis, hypergeometric tests were used to score TCR-TCR, TCR-HLA and TCR-CMV co-occurrence, with a repertoire-size bias correction applied to TCR pairs. False discovery rates were estimated in a later analysis by permuting HLA or CMV assignments 20 times. In a later analysis, co-occurring TCRs were grouped using DBSCAN, with TCRdist sequence similarity added in when clustering inside HLA-allele-positive subsets. Repertoires with fewer than 30,000 or more than 120,000 public chains, plus five repertoires with anomalous nucleotide sharing, were excluded from co-occurrence clustering. TCRdb holds this immuneACCESS table with in-frame rearrangements only. Some clones are missing; in checked studies, unresolved V genes explain under half, and the rest has no known cause. V, J and clone size reflect that table, while D and trimming were determined from the DNA. In this sample's table one finds about 190,000 clones. Approximately 0.98% of the sample is in the top ten clones.

The study at large found these results: The sequencing pipeline was judged likely to have produced a cluster of highly shared sequence variants as a technical artifact. The study gave a list of 150 to 200 TCR beta chains associated with cytomegalovirus. A later analysis found that TCR association rates varied across HLA loci, with DRB1 alleles showing the most associated TCRs and HLA-C alleles the fewest. Several of the top co-occurrence clusters appeared to be linked to parvovirus B19, influenza, CMV and Epstein-Barr virus, according to a later analysis. Some IMGT-functional V segments, including TRBV6-2 and TRBV6-3, could not be distinguished by the 87-base-pair reads and were therefore excluded. Sequencing depth was assumed to be roughly uniform across donors in the presence/absence analyses, though that assumption may not hold. In both the original and validation cohorts, the classifier was reported to diagnose cytomegalovirus status with high specificity and sensitivity. In an earlier analysis of under 600 of the donors, most TCR beta V segments were observed in productive rearrangements about 87% or about 30% of the time, broadly matching IMGT annotations. The only immune exposure information available for the cohort was CMV serostatus. Most TCR sequences were seen in very few donors, while some public TCRs were found in many individuals. In a later genetic analysis, fewer N-insertions in productive TCRs were reported among donors in an Asian-associated ancestry cluster than the 666-donor mean. The authors suggested that the approach could potentially be generalized to other disease states and immunological phenotypes. In vitro tests confirmed that a few of the cytomegalovirus-associated TCR beta chains recognize cytomegalovirus antigens. The earlier analysis of fewer than 750 of the donors excluded some 15 rarely observed V segments, including chromosome 9 orphons, because counts were too low. HLA typing was unavailable for some donors at each locus, so association tests used only the typed subset. In a later analysis, most CMV-associated TCR beta chains were found to appear HLA-restricted, with HLA associations seemingly driven largely by CMV exposure. Assigning TCR associations to individual alleles was difficult when HLA alleles, especially DR and DQ, strongly co-occurred. A later analysis associated 16,951 TCR beta sequences with specific HLA alleles at a false discovery rate of 0.05. The cohort was sequenced for TCR beta chains only, and without alpha or paired-chain data the features that could be detected were limited. A later genetic analysis associated a missense DCLRE1C variant with V-gene and J-gene trimming of TCR beta chains, and an independent cohort replicated the association. Linkage disequilibrium might explain the correlated functional status among segregating V segments, but an unknown experimental factor could not be ruled out. A further reported finding was that TCR beta sequences accurately predicted the HLA-A and HLA-B alleles for most subjects in the first cohort. A later analysis found that HLA-associated TCR beta chains were more clonally expanded and had lower generation probabilities than equally common non-associated chains.

Sequenced sample: PBMCs. The rearrangement joined TRBV5-1 to TRBJ2-3; TRBD2 is possibly the D segment (5 matching bases). This receptor was taken from a woman in her 30s in good health and CMV-seropositive. At the DNA level, the sequence is TGCGCCAGCAGCTTGAGCGGTTCTAGCACAGATACGCAGTATTTT. It translates to CASSLSGSSTDTQYF.